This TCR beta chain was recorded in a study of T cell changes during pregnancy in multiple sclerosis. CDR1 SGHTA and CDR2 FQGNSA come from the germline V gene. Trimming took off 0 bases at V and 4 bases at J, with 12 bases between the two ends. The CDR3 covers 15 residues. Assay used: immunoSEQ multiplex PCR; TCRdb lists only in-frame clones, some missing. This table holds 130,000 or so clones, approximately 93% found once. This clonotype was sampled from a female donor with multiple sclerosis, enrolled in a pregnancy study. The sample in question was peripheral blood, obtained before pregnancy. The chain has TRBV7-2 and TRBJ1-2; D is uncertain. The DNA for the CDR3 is TGTGCCAGCAGCTTAGCGCTGGGCACCTTCTATGGCTACACCTTC. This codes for CASSLALGTFYGYTF.